The entry below gives a single TCR beta chain sequence along with its context. This receptor's antigen is unknown. Per-base quality was not reported, and no clone a single base away is much larger than it. From V the trimming removes 6 bases and from J it removes 6 bases, while the gene matches leave 8 bases of the junction unaccounted for. Sequences KGHSH (CDR1) and LQKENI (CDR2) are obtained from the germline V gene. From its cysteine to its phenylalanine, the CDR3 spans 15 amino acids. Of all the DNA, just the CDR3 is kept, 45 bases in frame from base 1. This specimen comes from a study of response to subunit inactivated influenza vaccine (dated by TCRdb to the late 2010s). For the study in its entirety: To follow how T cells responded to a trivalent subunit inactivated influenza vaccine, the researchers relied on deep quantitative profiling of the T cell receptor repertoire.

Libraries were prepared through RT-PCR. The data were produced on an Illumina HiSeq 2500. In-frame beta chains were kept once TCRdb had trimmed the public reads at Q25 with fastp and called clones with MiXCR. Rows with one shared CDR3 protein collapse into an entry with the most common genes and DNA. The sample data list about 540,000 distinct CDR3 sequences, and roughly 23% of these were observed just once. In total, the top ten clones hold roughly 2.8% of the sample. On the study overall, not on this receptor specifically: According to the authors, only a limited number of new T cells may be recruited by each seasonal influenza vaccination.

The data were also submitted as part of a second study, on T cells expressing NK-cell markers. As that second study puts it: The TCR beta cDNA libraries were made using 5'RACE template switching, a step that added both a universal primer site and unique molecular identifiers. In sorted CD3+CD56+NKG2C+, CD3+CD56+NKG2C- and CD3+CD56-NKG2C+ T-cell subsets from several donors, TCR beta-chain repertoires were profiled. Most of the eight sequenced donors were HCMV-seropositive and one was HCMV-seronegative. In several experiments an anti-gammadeltaTCR antibody was added to restrict sorting to alphabetaTCR-expressing T cells. In six donors, the dominant CD3+CD56+NKG2C+ clonotypes were among the top 10 CD8+ clonotypes and accounted for roughly 1.0-8% of CD8+ T cells. Those dominant clonotypes were again the most abundant among CD3+CD56-NKG2C+ cells in a few donors, at about 25-60.1%. Whether the expanded NKG2C-expressing T cell clones were specific for HCMV antigens was left unclear. The eight sequenced donors were randomly selected healthy volunteers, three men and five women. A commercial ELISA kit detecting HCMV-specific IgG in serum was used to determine HCMV serostatus. Peripheral blood mononuclear cells were isolated from blood by Ficoll density gradient centrifugation. CD4+ and CD8+ T cells were isolated from PBMC by magnetic immunoseparation with Miltenyi isolation kits. cDNA synthesis was primed from the TCR beta constant segment, followed by two successive PCR amplification steps. Illumina HiSeq 2000/2500, MiSeq or NextSeq was used to sequence libraries as 2 x 150 bp reads. Reads were demultiplexed and grouped by UMI with MIGEC, and clonotypes were assembled and quantified with MiTCR. Only TCR cDNA sequences supported by at least two reads were kept to exclude erroneous sequences. The tcR package was used for downstream repertoire analysis, and clonotypes were matched between fractions using CDR3 nucleotide sequence together with V segment. VDJmatch was used to annotate antigen specificity against VDJdb, with one amino acid substitution allowed in CDR3.

This TCR was recovered from a man in his fifties or sixties who received an inactivated influenza vaccine. Donor details come from another sample of the same person, matched by shared clones. The input for sequencing was CD4+ T cells sorted from PBMCs, taken approximately 12 days after vaccination. The chain employs TRBV18 and TRBJ2-7; the junction holds 13 bases that match TRBD2. CDR3 reads: CASSRMTSGGLEQYF. The sequence in DNA is TGTGCCAGCTCGCGGATGACTAGCGGGGGGCTCGAGCAGTACTTC.